This T cell receptor (beta chain) was sequenced during a study of T cells in Graves' hyperthyroidism and ophthalmopathy. In germline, CDR1 is KGHDR, CDR2 SFDVKD. The CDR3 totals 15 residues. Across 18 months, stable Graves' hyperthyroidism was marked by no progression to ophthalmopathy. This clonotype turned up a few times. Its antigen is currently unknown. One end of the junction does not line up with germline, which may come from a read error. From RNA transcripts, TCR beta CDR3 regions were amplified. The HTBI set primed first-round TCR CDR3 RT-PCR. Via MiXCR, TCRdb re-called the multiplex PCR reads, giving one row per CDR3 protein. Of hundreds of thousands of distinct CDR3 sequences in the sample, around 45% were seen once. The study's findings and limits: A model of 13 V-J pairs discriminated ophthalmopathy from stable hyperthyroidism. Most expanded thyroid clonotypes above 0.001 recurred in blood.

The material sequenced was peripheral blood or thyroid tissue (not recorded which). The V call is TRBV24-1, the J call TRBJ2-7; 10 positions agree with TRBD1. The clonotype was recovered from a woman in her late teens or twenties with Graves' hyperthyroidism. CDR3 loop: CASSTPGQGTNEQYF. CDR3 coding DNA: TGTGCCAGCAGTACTCCGGGACAGGGGACAAACGAGCAGTACTTC.